Each of the 3 T cell receptor beta chains below was sequenced from the same sample in a study of cytomegalovirus exposure and HLA in healthy donors. Measured with immunoSEQ multiplex PCR; TCRdb has only the in-frame clones, and not every one. Found here are 130,000 or so clones, approximately 81% of them singletons; the top ten hold roughly 1.9%. Material for sequencing was PBMCs. These receptors all come from a woman aged 25 to 45 in good health and CMV-seronegative.

The chain links TRBV29-1 to TRBJ1-4; no definite D call. The CDR3 runs 10 residues. In germline, CDR1 is SQVTM, CDR2 ANQGSEA. The V end was cut by 7 bases, the J end by 3 bases, with 3 bases between. CDR3 loop: CSAANEKLFF. In DNA, the CDR3 is TGCAGCGCGGCTAATGAAAAACTGTTTTTT.

The chain has TRBV18 and TRBJ2-1, with D possibly being TRBD2 (6 bases). The CDR3 covers 15 residues. Trimming removed 2 bases from V and 4 bases from J, with 12 bases in between. Germline CDR1 and CDR2: KGHSH and LQKENI. The CDR3 reads CASSPTGTRYNEQFF. In DNA form, the CDR3 reads TGTGCCAGCTCACCAACCGGGACTCGGTACAATGAGCAGTTCTTC.

This clone was counted only a few times. The rearrangement joins TRBV19 to TRBJ2-7; TRBD1 might be the D (6 bases). Trimming stripped 8 bases from V and 1 base from J, with 12 bases between. This CDR3 contains 13 residues. From germline, CDR1 is LNHDA and CDR2 SQIVND (reference sequence). CDR3 residues: CASSGVTSYEQYF. The DNA of the CDR3 is TGTGCCAGTTCAGGGGTAACGTCCTACGAGCAGTACTTC. Looking up the rest from reference TRBV19 and TRBJ2-7 gives the full variable domain: DGGITQSPKYLFRKEGQNVTLSCEQNLNHDAMYWYRQDPGQGLRLIYYSQIVNDFQKGDIAEGYSVSREKKESFPLTVTSAQKNPTAFYLCASSGVTSYEQYFGPGTRLTVT.